One sample yielded the 4 T cell receptor beta chains listed below, sequenced in a study of T cell clonality in common variable immunodeficiency. Findings of the study overall: Common variable immunodeficiency TCR beta sequences reportedly had fewer deletions and N-nucleotide insertions.

The data were produced by immunoSEQ multiplex PCR, yet TCRdb's version contains in-frame clones alone and is incomplete. This sample comprises tens of thousands of clones, none seen once only. Their antigen targets remain unknown. The sequencing sample was made of peripheral blood mononuclear cells. All receptors derive from a human donor with common variable immunodeficiency.

As regards this clone: The read comes to an end 3 residues before the CDR3 does, leaving the germline J gene to fill in the end. This chain links TRBV20-1 with TRBJ2-7, with 8 nucleotides matching TRBD2. CDR3 length equals 14 residues. J lost 3 bases, V lost 4 bases, and 8 bases had no gene match. CDR1 and CDR2 (germline): DFQATT, SNEGSKA (reference sequence). The CDR3 sequence is CSANPLAGNYEQYF. The sequenced CDR3 bases are TGCAGTGCTAACCCTTTAGCGGGGAACTACGAG.

This clone was seen many times. The CDR3 end falls 3 residues outside the read, so it is completed with the germline J gene. V gene TRBV2 combines with J gene TRBJ1-2, with TRBD1 as a possible D gene (5 bases). Germline CDR1 and CDR2: SNHLY and FYNNEI. The CDR3 covers 14 residues. V lost 5 bases and J lost 4, with 14 bases in between. The CDR3 is CASSNSGRSYGYTF. The DNA read from the CDR3 is TGTGCCAGCAGTAATTCAGGGAGGAGCTATGGC.

This clone was seen more than once but under ten times. Read data end 3 residues before the CDR3 end; the end is taken from the germline J gene. J is TRBJ1-1 and V is TRBV7-6; D may be TRBD1 (5 bases). V lost 5 bases and J lost 6, with 13 bases in between. The V gene's germline CDR1 is SGHVS and CDR2 FNYEAQ. The CDR3 is 13 amino acids. CDR3 loop: CASSLTARAEAFF. CDR3 DNA (partial): TGTGCCAGCAGCCTGACAGCTCGTGCTGAA.

The sample holds a few counts of this clone. The CDR3 end is not reached by the read, which stops 3 residues before it; the germline J gene fills it in. This chain joins TRBV6-2 or TRBV6-3 and TRBJ1-3, with D tentatively TRBD1 (5 bases). Germline V lookup: CDR1 MNHEY, CDR2 SVGEGT. V lost 5 bases and J lost 0, with 14 bases in between. This CDR3 has 16 residues. The sequenced CDR3 bases are TGTGCCAGCAGTCACAGGAGGCGCAGCTCTGGAAACACC. Translated: CASSHRRRSSGNT. The full-length CDR3 reads as CASSHRRRSSGNTIYF.